Shown below are 26 T cell receptor beta chains from a single sample sequenced in a study of shared clonotypes between healthy human individuals. Clones were sequenced by immunoSEQ multiplex PCR, and TCRdb holds only the in-frame ones, with some missing. The sample consists of about 2.1 million clones, roughly 93% of them appearing once. The naive CD8 population came from CD45RO-negative cells selected for CCR7, without terminally differentiated effector memory CD45RA+ cells. Source material: naive CD8+ T cells from PBMCs. These TCRs come from a man aged 18 to 30 in good health. Some clones in this sample may be carry-over from other donors' samples.

The rearrangement joins TRBV2 to TRBJ1-4, with no clear D. With 1 base removed from V and 8 bases from J, the gap between germline ends came to 14 bases. CDR1 and CDR2 (germline): SNHLY, FYNNEI. The CDR3 covers 15 residues. This chain's CDR3 is CASSEGVVSWEKLFF. The DNA for the CDR3 is TGTGCCAGCAGTGAAGGGGTTGTCAGTTGGGAAAAACTGTTTTTT.

The V gene is TRBV5-6, the J gene TRBJ2-7, with 8 bases identical to TRBD2. Germline trimming cut 4 bases from V and 6 bases from J; bases unmatched to any gene: 18. There are 17 residues in the CDR3. CDR1 and CDR2 (germline): SGHDT, YYEEEE. CDR3 DNA: TGTGCCAGCAGCGTGTCCCTAGCGGGTTTCCACTCGGGCGAGCAGTACTTC. Protein product: CASSVSLAGFHSGEQYF.

This chain uses TRBV10-3 with TRBJ2-3; D possibly corresponds to TRBD2 (6 bases). The CDR3 extends over 16 amino acids. Germline V gene lookup returns CDR1 ENHRY and CDR2 SYGVKD. Trimming removed 3 bases at V and 0 bases at J, with 13 bases between. The CDR3 DNA reads TGTGCCATCAGTGACTCGGCGGGGCTAAGCACAGATACGCAGTATTTT. Translating gives CAISDSAGLSTDTQYF.

The chain combines TRBV30 with TRBJ2-1; 8 positions agree with TRBD2. Trimming took 3 bases from V and 5 from J; bases not matched to a gene: 6. Germline V gives CDR1 GTSNPN, CDR2 SVGIG (reference sequence). The CDR3 length is 14 residues. The CDR3 DNA reads as TGTGCCTGGAGCTCGGGTAGCGGGAACAATGAGCAGTTCTTC. Translation gives CAWSSGSGNNEQFF.

This clone was seen a few times. The chain couples TRBV19 to TRBJ2-7, with TRBD1 matching over 7 bases. CDR3 length equals 12 residues. From germline, CDR1 is LNHDA and CDR2 SQIVND (reference sequence). Losses at the gene ends were 5 bases for V and 5 bases for J; bases not matched to a gene: 3. As DNA, the CDR3 is TGTGCCAGTAGTCTCGGGACAGACGAGCAGTACTTC. Amino acids: CASSLGTDEQYF.

The DNA for the CDR3 is TGCAGCGTTGAAGTAAATGGGGGCTTCTCCTACAATGAGCAGTTCTTC. Amino acids: CSVEVNGGFSYNEQFF. V and J are TRBV29-1 and TRBJ2-1; weak D call: TRBD1 (6 bases). In germline, CDR1 is SQVTM, CDR2 ANQGSEA. The V and J ends lost 1 base and 0 bases respectively, with 13 bases between them. This CDR3 contains 16 residues.

This chain links TRBV27 with TRBJ2-6; D ambiguous. Germline CDR1 reads MNHEY; CDR2 reads SMNVEV (reference sequence). This CDR3 region has 16 residues. Trimming pared 3 bases from V and 4 bases from J, leaving 13 bases between. DNA of the CDR3: TGTGCCAGCAGTTTTAGGGAACTAATAGGGGCCAACGTCCTGACTTTC. This encodes CASSFRELIGANVLTF.

This chain links TRBV19 with TRBJ2-5; 10 nucleotides line up with TRBD2. The V gene end was trimmed by 1 base and the J gene end by 6 bases; junction bases not matched to a gene: 2. The CDR3 sequence is 14 residues long. CDR1 is LNHDA and CDR2 is SQIVND in the germline V gene (reference sequence). CDR3 amino acids: CASSIASGSKTQYF. CDR3 nucleotides: TGTGCCAGTAGTATAGCTAGCGGGAGCAAGACCCAGTACTTC.

The chain combines TRBV11-2 with TRBJ2-7, with 8 bases aligning to TRBD1. The J segment lost 2 bases and the V segment lost 6 bases, leaving 15 bases of the junction unmatched. Germline V gene lookup returns CDR1 SGHAT and CDR2 FQNNGV. The CDR3 has 17 amino acids. The DNA for the CDR3 is TGTGCCAGCAGTGGATTTAAGGACAGGGTGGACCCCTACGAGCAGTACTTC. The encoded protein is CASSGFKDRVDPYEQYF.

The genes are TRBV4-1 and TRBJ2-5; TRBD2 aligns across 7 bases. There are 18 residues in the CDR3. CDR1 and CDR2 from the germline V gene are MGHRA and YSYEKL. V trimming: 3 bases; J trimming: 1 base; junction bases outside the gene matches: 14. Here the CDR3 reads CASSQTDLGAGSQETQYF. The CDR3 DNA reads as TGCGCCAGCAGCCAGACTGACCTTGGAGCGGGGAGCCAAGAGACCCAGTACTTC.

CDR3 amino acids: CASSVAQGTGKNTQYF. The CDR3 region has the DNA TGTGCCAGCAGCGTAGCTCAAGGGACAGGGAAGAATACCCAGTACTTC. The rearrangement links TRBV9 to TRBJ2-5; 9 nucleotides align to TRBD1. Per the germline V gene, CDR1 is SGDLS and CDR2 is YYNGEE. There are 16 residues in the CDR3. V trimming: 0 bases; J trimming: 8 bases; junction bases outside the gene matches: 11.

The genes are TRBV7-9 and TRBJ2-7; 7 nucleotides match TRBD1. Trimming removed 4 bases from V and 9 bases from J; junction bases left unmatched: 18. This CDR3 is 16 amino acids long. Germline-derived CDR1 and CDR2 are SEHNR and FQNEAQ (reference sequence). CDR3 protein: CASSSSGTAYLGSQYF. The DNA for the CDR3 is TGTGCCAGCAGCTCCTCCGGGACAGCCTACCTAGGTTCGCAGTACTTC.

This sequence joins TRBV7-9 and TRBJ2-1; D remains unclear. Trimming left V 1 base short and J 0 bases short, with 10 bases between. Germline V lookup: CDR1 SEHNR, CDR2 FQNEAQ (reference sequence). This CDR3 contains 16 residues. The CDR3 spells CASSLGSGFSYNEQFF. CDR3 nucleotides: TGTGCCAGCAGCTTAGGGAGTGGTTTCTCCTACAATGAGCAGTTCTTC.

This chain uses TRBV30 with TRBJ1-3; D is unresolved. CDR1 and CDR2 (germline): GTSNPN, SVGIG (reference sequence). V was cut by 0 bases and J by 4 bases, with 13 bases left in between. The CDR3 covers 15 residues. The CDR3 DNA follows: TGTGCCTGGAGTGTAACCCCGGGGTCGGGAAACACCATATATTTT. This gives the protein CAWSVTPGSGNTIYF.

The chain uses TRBV15 and TRBJ2-1, with 7 bases matching TRBD1. Germline-derived CDR1 and CDR2 are LNHNV and YYDKDF (reference sequence). This CDR3 comprises 16 residues. Germline trimming cut 3 bases from V and 5 bases from J; bases unmatched to any gene: 10. The CDR3 is CATSRYSGTDDNEQFF. CDR3 bases: TGTGCCACCAGCAGGTATTCCGGGACAGACGACAATGAGCAGTTCTTC.

The chain combines TRBV27 with TRBJ1-1; unclear D gene. Per the germline V gene, CDR1 is MNHEY and CDR2 is SMNVEV (reference sequence). Trimming took 3 bases from V and 1 from J, leaving 9 bases between them. CDR3 length equals 14 residues. The CDR3 protein is CASSFVFGNTEAFF. The CDR3 bases are TGTGCCAGCAGTTTCGTATTCGGGAACACTGAAGCTTTCTTT.

The chain carries TRBV9 and TRBJ1-3; the D is unclear. The CDR3 contains 15 residues. Germline CDR1 is SGDLS and CDR2 is YYNGEE. The V and J ends lost 4 bases and 0 bases respectively, with 11 bases between them. In DNA form, the CDR3 reads TGTGCCAGCAGCCGTAGAGGAGCCTCTGGAAACACCATATATTTT. Its protein product is CASSRRGASGNTIYF.

This chain joins TRBV30 and TRBJ1-1; no clear D gene. Germline V gene data show CDR1 as GTSNPN and CDR2 as SVGIG (reference sequence). V lost 5 bases to trimming and J lost 7 bases, with 17 bases between them. The length of the CDR3 is 13 residues. In DNA form, the CDR3 reads TGTGCCTGGGGGTGGGCTTTTTTAGGTGAAGCTTTCTTT. Translation gives CAWGWAFLGEAFF.

This clone has a handful of counts. The chain has TRBV28 and TRBJ1-5; TRBD1 agrees at 7 bases. CDR3 length: 18 amino acids. CDR1 MDHEN and CDR2 SYDVKM come from the germline V gene. The V and J ends lost 8 bases and 1 base, in that order; junction bases with no gene match: 17. The CDR3 DNA sequence: TGTGCCAGCGGAATGGGACAGTGGGTCGTTGAGAGCAATCAGCCCCAGCATTTT. Its protein product is CASGMGQWVVESNQPQHF.

The chain has TRBV19 and TRBJ1-1, with a weak D call TRBD1 (6 bases). The CDR3 consists of 11 residues. V was shortened by 10 bases and J by 11 bases, with 17 bases between the two germline ends. Germline V lookup: CDR1 LNHDA, CDR2 SQIVND (reference sequence). The CDR3 reads CATTSAGQAFF. CDR3 DNA sequence: TGTGCCACGACCAGCGCCGGACAGGCTTTCTTT.

CDR3 sequence: CAISEGGKETQYF. CDR3 bases: TGTGCCATCAGTGAGGGTGGTAAAGAGACCCAGTACTTC. The chain has TRBV10-3 and TRBJ2-5, with D hard to call. Between the trimmed V and J ends, which lost 2 bases and 3 bases, there was a span of 7 bases. The CDR3 has 13 amino acids. Germline CDR1 is ENHRY and CDR2 is SYGVKD.

V usage is TRBV4-2 and J usage is TRBJ2-7; no reliable D call. Trimming stripped 4 bases from V and 2 bases from J, with 15 bases between. The CDR3 length is 15 residues. Germline V CDR1 and CDR2: LGHNA, YNFKEQ. In DNA, the CDR3 is TGTGCCAGCAGCCTCCATAAGGGTGAAACCTACGAGCAGTACTTC. This translates into CASSLHKGETYEQYF.

The chain combines TRBV9 with TRBJ1-2; a possible D gene is TRBD1 (6 bases). CDR1 and CDR2 (germline): SGDLS, YYNGEE. This CDR3 spans 15 amino acids. The germline V and J ends were trimmed by 0 bases and 3 bases, with 12 bases remaining between them. CDR3 sequence reads: CASSVAAGEDYGYTF. CDR3 sequence (DNA): TGTGCCAGCAGCGTAGCGGCAGGGGAGGACTATGGCTACACCTTC.

With regard to this clone: This sample also contains other DNA sequences that code for the same CDR3. The rearrangement joins TRBV19 to TRBJ1-5; D not certain. Germline CDR1 and CDR2: LNHDA and SQIVND (reference sequence). The length of the CDR3 is 12 residues. V was trimmed by 3 bases and J by 4 bases, leaving 4 bases between them. The CDR3 DNA sequence: TGTGCCAGTAGTATGTCGAATCAGCCCCAGCATTTT. Translation gives CASSMSNQPQHF.

The genes are TRBV10-3 and TRBJ2-7; D gene unclear. The CDR3 has 18 amino acids. Per germline, CDR1 ENHRY and CDR2 SYGVKD. V lost 4 bases and J lost 0, with 22 bases in between. CDR3 DNA: TGTGCCATCAGTGGTACTTCTTTATCGCACACGAGCTCCTACGAGCAGTACTTC. It specifies CAISGTSLSHTSSYEQYF.

A single count supports this clone. The J gene is TRBJ2-2, the V gene TRBV18, with D tentatively TRBD1 or TRBD2 (5 bases each). The CDR3 sequence is 19 residues long. V lost 4 bases, J lost 0 bases, and 21 bases lay in between. Per the germline V gene, CDR1 is KGHSH and CDR2 is LQKENI. The CDR3 nucleotides are TGTGCCAGCTCACTACCGAAAGGGACGGTCGACCCGAACACCGGGGAGCTGTTTTTT. Its protein product is CASSLPKGTVDPNTGELFF.